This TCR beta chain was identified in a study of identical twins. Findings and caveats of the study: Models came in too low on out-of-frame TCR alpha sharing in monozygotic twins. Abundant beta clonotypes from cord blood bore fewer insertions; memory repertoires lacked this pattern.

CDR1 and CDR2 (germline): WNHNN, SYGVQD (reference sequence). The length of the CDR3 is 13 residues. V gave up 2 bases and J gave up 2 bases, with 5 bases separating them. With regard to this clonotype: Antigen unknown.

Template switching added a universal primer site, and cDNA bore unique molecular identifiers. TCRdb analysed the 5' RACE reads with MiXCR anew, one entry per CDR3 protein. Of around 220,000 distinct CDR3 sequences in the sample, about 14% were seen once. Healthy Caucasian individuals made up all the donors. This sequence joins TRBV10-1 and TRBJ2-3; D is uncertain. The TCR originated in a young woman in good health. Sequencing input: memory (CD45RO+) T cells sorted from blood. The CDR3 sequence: CASSEGVTDTQYF. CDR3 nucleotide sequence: TGCGCCAGCAGTGAGGGGGTCACAGATACGCAGTATTTT.